The 13 T cell receptor beta chains presented below share a single source sample, sequenced in a study of T cells after yellow fever vaccination. TCRdb used MiXCR to reprocess the 5' RACE reads, holding one entry per CDR3 protein. This table holds some 240,000 distinct CDR3 sequences, over 3% found once. The specimen was PBMCs, collected 15 days after the yellow fever booster vaccination. Source of these receptors: a man between 18 and 29 years old who received the YFV17D yellow fever vaccine.

This clonotype has ten or more counts. The chain uses TRBV24-1 and TRBJ1-5, with 7 bases fitting TRBD1. Germline-derived CDR1 and CDR2 are KGHDR and SFDVKD. With V trimmed by 4 bases and J by 7 bases, 9 bases remained unmatched. The CDR3 sequence is 15 residues long. The CDR3 DNA follows: TGTGCCACCAGTGACGGAGGGGCAGGGGGACAGCCCCAGCATTTT. Translation gives CATSDGGAGGQPQHF.

This clonotype was detected ten times or more. This chain uses TRBV7-2 with TRBJ2-1, with D hard to call. V lost 1 base and J 2 bases, leaving 6 bases between the germline ends. The germline V gene encodes CDR1 SGHTA and CDR2 FQGNSA. This CDR3 is 14 amino acids long. In DNA form, the CDR3 reads TGTGCCAGCAGCTTAGATCTTACCTACAATGAGCAGTTCTTC. Protein: CASSLDLTYNEQFF.

This clonotype was counted ten times or more. The rearrangement uses TRBV29-1 and TRBJ1-2; TRBD1 agrees at 7 bases. The CDR3 spans 15 residues. Germline V lookup: CDR1 SQVTM, CDR2 ANQGSEA. V shed 7 bases, J shed 0 bases, and the junction held 11 bases outside the gene matches. CDR3 nucleotide sequence: TGCAGCGCGTATCCCGGGGACAGATCTAACTATGGCTACACCTTC. This sequence encodes CSAYPGDRSNYGYTF.

Many counts were recorded for this clonotype. This sequence joins TRBV5-1 and TRBJ2-5, with 10 bases matching TRBD2. The CDR3 length is 15 residues. The junction had 3 bases not matched to a gene; V was cut back by 2 bases and J by 2 bases. CDR1 is SGHRS and CDR2 is YFSETQ in the germline V gene. The CDR3 spells CASSFLAGAQETQYF. DNA of the CDR3: TGCGCCAGCAGCTTTCTAGCGGGGGCACAAGAGACCCAGTACTTC.

There are many counts of this clonotype. The V and J genes are TRBV20-1 and TRBJ2-7; tentative D call: TRBD2 (5 bases). In germline, CDR1 is DFQATT, CDR2 SNEGSKA (reference sequence). The CDR3 has 13 residues. CDR3 nucleotide sequence: TGCAGTGCAAGAGGGCAGCTGGGCTACGAGCAGTACGTC. This encodes CSARGQLGYEQYV.

This clonotype was observed at least ten times. This rearrangement joins TRBV20-1 to TRBJ2-5; TRBD1 matches at 9 bases. The CDR3 length is 11 residues. Germline V gene lookup returns CDR1 DFQATT and CDR2 SNEGSKA (reference sequence). DNA of the CDR3: TGCAGCATTGGGACAGGGGAGACCCAGTACTTC. Amino acid sequence: CSIGTGETQYF.

This clonotype was seen many times. This rearrangement joins TRBV20-1 to TRBJ2-1; D is undetermined. The germline gives CDR1 DFQATT, CDR2 SNEGSKA (reference sequence). V lost 6 bases to trimming and J lost 1 base, with 19 bases between them. The CDR3 spans 16 residues. CDR3: CSAKKQGQVSYNEQFF. DNA for the CDR3: TGCAGTGCAAAGAAACAAGGCCAGGTGTCCTACAATGAGCAGTTCTTC.

This chain uses TRBV11-2 with TRBJ1-4, with TRBD1 matching over 7 bases. Germline values: CDR1 SGHAT, CDR2 FQNNGV. The CDR3 runs to 16 residues. J was trimmed by 4 bases and V by 5 bases; bases with no gene match: 10. The CDR3 DNA reads as TGTGCCAGCAGCCCCCGCGGGACAGCCGGTAATGAAAAACTGTTTTTT. This translates into CASSPRGTAGNEKLFF.

In this sample, this clonotype turned up many times. The chain recombines TRBV7-9 with TRBJ2-7; the D gene is possibly TRBD1 (5 bases). Germline CDR1 SEHNR, CDR2 FQNEAQ (reference sequence). CDR3 size: 12 residues. Deletions cut 8 bases from V and 0 bases from J, with 8 bases between. Written as DNA, the CDR3 is TGTGCCAGCCAGCAGGGCTCCTACGAGCAGTACGTC. Its translation is CASQQGSYEQYV.

This clonotype showed up many times. The chain links TRBV29-1 to TRBJ2-1, with TRBD1 identical over 11 bases. After removal of 7 bases from V and 4 bases from J, the junction contained 3 bases not matched to a gene. Germline CDR1 is SQVTM and CDR2 is ANQGSEA. The CDR3 has 13 amino acids. This CDR3 reads CSAGQGAYNEQFF. The DNA for the CDR3 is TGCAGCGCTGGACAGGGGGCTTACAATGAGCAGTTCTTC.

This clonotype occurred many times. The CDR3 nucleotides read TGTGCCACCAGTGATTTGGGCACACTCAGGCCTGAAGCTTTCTTT. Translating it yields CATSDLGTLRPEAFF. The V call is TRBV24-1, the J call TRBJ1-1, with D unresolved. CDR3 size: 15 residues. Germline V gives CDR1 KGHDR, CDR2 SFDVKD. The V end lost 0 bases, the J end lost 6 bases, and 13 bases lay between the germline ends.

There are many counts of this clonotype. CDR3 nucleotide sequence: TGTGCCAGCAGCCAAGTCCCCAGCGGGACCCAGTACTTC. Its protein is CASSQVPSGTQYF. The V and J genes are TRBV14 and TRBJ2-5; the D gene is possibly TRBD2 (5 bases). The germline gives CDR1 SGHDN, CDR2 FVKESK. This CDR3 contains 13 residues. V was trimmed by 1 base and J by 7 bases, leaving 10 bases between them.

This clonotype was seen at least ten times. This chain uses TRBV4-2 with TRBJ2-4; TRBD2 matches 11 bases. With V trimmed by 2 bases and J by 0 bases, 12 bases remained unmatched. Germline values: CDR1 LGHNA, CDR2 YNFKEQ. The CDR3 extends over 20 amino acids. The CDR3: CASSQHPGTSGILAKNIQYF. CDR3 coding DNA: TGTGCCAGCAGCCAACACCCCGGGACTAGCGGAATACTAGCCAAAAACATTCAGTACTTC.